The next 10 T cell receptor beta chains were all read from a single sample in a study of T-cell memory formation after mild COVID-19. TCRdb passed the 5' RACE reads through MiXCR, listing each CDR3 protein once. The sample comprises about 430,000 distinct CDR3 sequences, more than 15% of which are singletons, and about 22% rests with the top ten. The sequencing sample was made of PBMCs or a T cell subset sorted from them (not recorded which). These receptors all come from a man in his late teens or twenties who had mild COVID-19 (a few samples of this study predate the infection). Cell type and time point are not known.

Here the CDR3 DNA reads TGCGCCAGCCGCGGGACCGCCTACAATGAGCAGTTCTTC. This codes for CASRGTAYNEQFF. The rearrangement uses TRBV4-3 and TRBJ2-1; maybe TRBD2 (6 bases). The CDR3 is 13 amino acids. Trimming shortened V by 8 bases and J by 2 bases, and 10 bases separated the two germline ends. CDR1 is LGHNA, CDR2 YSLEER, per germline.

The chain combines TRBV4-1 with TRBJ2-1; D gene unclear. CDR3 length: 14 residues. The V end was cut by 3 bases, the J end by 10 bases, with 16 bases between. CDR1 is MGHRA, CDR2 YSYEKL, per germline. The CDR3 nucleotides read TGCGCCAGCAGCCACTCCCCCGGGCCGGTAGAGCAGTTCTTC. It encodes CASSHSPGPVEQFF.

The J gene is TRBJ1-4, the V gene TRBV25-1; tentative D call: TRBD1 (5 bases). The V end lost 4 bases, the J end lost 4 bases, and 13 bases lay between the germline ends. This CDR3 is 15 amino acids long. Germline assignment: CDR1 MGHDK and CDR2 SYGVNS. The CDR3: CASSGRDGVNEKLFF. The CDR3 DNA reads TGTGCCAGCAGTGGCCGGGACGGAGTTAATGAAAAACTGTTTTTT.

There are a few counts of this clonotype. J is TRBJ2-3 and V is TRBV28; TRBD1 matches 12 bases. V lost 8 bases to trimming and J lost 4 bases; unmatched junction nucleotides: 7. There are 15 residues in the CDR3. CDR1 is MDHEN and CDR2 is SYDVKM in the germline V gene. The chain's CDR3 is CASQAGTGGSDTQYF. CDR3 nucleotides: TGTGCCAGCCAAGCCGGGACAGGGGGCTCAGATACGCAGTATTTT.

This clonotype was found many times. The chain carries TRBV7-3 and TRBJ2-2; D is undetermined. The length of the CDR3 is 16 residues. Between the trimmed V and J ends, which lost 6 bases and 7 bases, there was a span of 21 bases. CDR1 SGHTA and CDR2 FQGTGA come from the germline V gene. Here the CDR3 DNA reads TGTGCCAGCAGTTTCTCCTCCCCCCACATTGGCGGGGAGCTGTTTTTT. This gives the protein CASSFSSPHIGGELFF.

For the CDR3, the DNA is TGTGCCAGCAGCCAAGTCAGCGGGGGAGGATTTGAGCAGTTCTTC. Translating gives CASSQVSGGGFEQFF. V and J are TRBV4-2 and TRBJ2-1; the match to TRBD2 covers 8 bases. V was clipped by 1 base and J by 9 bases; unmatched bases: 8. The CDR3 runs 15 residues. Germline V gene sequence: CDR1 LGHNA, CDR2 YNFKEQ.

About this clonotype: Compared with germline, one end of the junction differs, possibly owing to a read error. The chain uses TRBV12-3 or TRBV12-4 and TRBJ2-1, with TRBD2 matching 8 bases. The CDR3 has 15 amino acids. The CDR3 reads CASSIAGSSYNEQFF. The CDR3 DNA is TGTGCCAGCAGTATAGCGGGATCCTCCTACAATGAGCAGTTCTTC.

This rearrangement joins TRBV4-3 to TRBJ1-4, with a weak D call TRBD1 (5 bases). CDR3 length: 16 amino acids. V lost 4 bases, J lost 5 bases, and 17 bases lay in between. Germline CDR1 LGHNA, CDR2 YSLEER. For the CDR3, the DNA is TGCGCCAGCAGCCCGAGATACGGGACTGAGAATGAAAAACTGTTTTTT. Translating gives CASSPRYGTENEKLFF.

There are a few counts of this clonotype. This chain uses TRBV6-5 with TRBJ2-7, with TRBD2 as a possible D gene (6 bases). Germline V gene data show CDR1 as MNHEY and CDR2 as SVGAGI. This CDR3 is 14 amino acids long. V lost 2 bases to trimming and J lost 4 bases, with 12 bases between them. The CDR3 DNA follows: TGTGCCAGCAGTTACGGCGGGACGGAGTACGAGCAGTACTTC. The encoded protein is CASSYGGTEYEQYF.

This chain joins TRBV4-3 and TRBJ1-6; D is possibly TRBD1 (5 bases). V lost 3 bases and J lost 6, with 9 bases in between. The CDR3 extends over 14 amino acids. Germline CDR1 reads LGHNA; CDR2 reads YSLEER. The CDR3 DNA follows: TGCGCCAGCAGCCACTGGGGGGTTAATTCACCCCTCCACTTT. Protein: CASSHWGVNSPLHF.